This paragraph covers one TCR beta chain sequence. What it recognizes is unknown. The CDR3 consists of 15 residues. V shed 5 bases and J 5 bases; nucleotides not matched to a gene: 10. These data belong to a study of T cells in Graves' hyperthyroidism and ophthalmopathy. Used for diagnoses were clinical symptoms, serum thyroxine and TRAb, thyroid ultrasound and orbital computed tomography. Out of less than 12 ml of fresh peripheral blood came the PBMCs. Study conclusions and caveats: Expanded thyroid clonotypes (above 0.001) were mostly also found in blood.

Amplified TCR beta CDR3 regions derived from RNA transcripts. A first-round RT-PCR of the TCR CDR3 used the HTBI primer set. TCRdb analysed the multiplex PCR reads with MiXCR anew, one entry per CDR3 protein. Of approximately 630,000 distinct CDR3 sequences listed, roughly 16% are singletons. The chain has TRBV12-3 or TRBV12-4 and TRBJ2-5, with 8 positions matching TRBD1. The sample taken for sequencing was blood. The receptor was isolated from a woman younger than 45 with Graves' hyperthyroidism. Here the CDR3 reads CASSPTYRDRETQYF. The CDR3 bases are TGTGCCAGCAGTCCCACCTACCGGGACAGGGAGACCCAGTACTTC.